A selection of T cell receptor beta chains follows, all from one sample in a study of blood T cell repertoires in COVID-19. Assay: immunoSEQ multiplex PCR; the TCRdb copy retains only in-frame clones and omits some. The table has about 240,000 clones, around 83% seen once. The sequenced material came from peripheral blood. The receptors stem from a woman aged 60-75 years with active or convalescent COVID-19. The CDR3 runs from the conserved cysteine through the conserved F or W. D genes are given only for firm matches. Only some rows state a clone size, as once, few, many or a class for expanded clones.

V gene: TRBV20-1; D gene: .; J gene: TRBJ2-5; clone size: .; CDR3 protein: CSADKGETQYF; CDR3 DNA: TGCAGTGCGGACAAGGGGGAGACCCAGTACTTC
V gene: TRBV3-1/TRBV3-2; D gene: TRBD1; J gene: TRBJ2-6; clone size: .; CDR3 protein: CASSLGQGVRPGANVLTF; CDR3 DNA: TGTGCCAGCAGCCTTGGACAGGGAGTACGGCCTGGGGCCAACGTCCTGACTTTC
V gene: TRBV12-3/TRBV12-4; D gene: .; J gene: TRBJ2-6; clone size: .; CDR3 protein: CASSGTGANVLTF; CDR3 DNA: TGTGCCAGCAGCGGTACTGGGGCCAACGTCCTGACTTTC
V gene: TRBV6-6; D gene: .; J gene: TRBJ2-5; clone size: .; CDR3 protein: CASSYSMAGAQETQYF; CDR3 DNA: TGTGCCAGCAGTTACTCCATGGCGGGGGCCCAAGAGACCCAGTACTTC
V gene: TRBV27; D gene: .; J gene: TRBJ1-2; clone size: few; CDR3 protein: CASKDRVGGYTF; CDR3 DNA: TGTGCCAGCAAGGACAGAGTAGGCGGCTACACCTTC
V gene: TRBV21-1; D gene: .; J gene: TRBJ1-5; clone size: .; CDR3 protein: CASSKSQGREYSNQPQHF; CDR3 DNA: TGTGCCAGCAGCAAATCCCAGGGGAGGGAATATAGCAATCAGCCCCAGCATTTT
V gene: TRBV7-2; D gene: TRBD1; J gene: TRBJ1-1; clone size: .; CDR3 protein: CASSVSPLRTGSKAFF; CDR3 DNA: TGTGCCAGCAGCGTTTCGCCTTTACGGACAGGGAGCAAAGCTTTCTTT
V gene: TRBV7-2; D gene: TRBD2; J gene: TRBJ2-5; clone size: once; CDR3 protein: CASRSPGLASLETQYF; CDR3 DNA: TGTGCCAGCCGCTCCCCGGGACTAGCGAGTTTAGAGACCCAGTACTTC
V gene: TRBV27; D gene: .; J gene: TRBJ1-6; clone size: .; CDR3 protein: CASSSRGGANSPLHF; CDR3 DNA: TGTGCCAGCAGTTCCCGAGGGGGAGCTAATTCACCCCTCCACTTT
V gene: TRBV5-1; D gene: .; J gene: TRBJ2-5; clone size: .; CDR3 protein: CASSSGGARETQYF; CDR3 DNA: TGCGCCAGCAGCTCCGGAGGAGCTCGGGAGACCCAGTACTTC
V gene: TRBV5-1; D gene: .; J gene: TRBJ2-7; clone size: .; CDR3 protein: CASRAHYEQYF; CDR3 DNA: TGCGCCAGCAGGGCCCACTACGAGCAGTACTTC
V gene: TRBV6-2/TRBV6-3; D gene: .; J gene: TRBJ1-2; clone size: .; CDR3 protein: CASNPQGRGFGGYTF; CDR3 DNA: TGTGCCAGCAACCCCCAAGGCAGGGGCTTTGGCGGCTACACCTTC
V gene: TRBV30; D gene: TRBD1; J gene: TRBJ2-5; clone size: .; CDR3 protein: CAWDPGQGRQETQYF; CDR3 DNA: TGTGCCTGGGATCCGGGACAGGGGCGACAAGAGACCCAGTACTTC
V gene: TRBV6-5; D gene: .; J gene: TRBJ1-1; clone size: .; CDR3 protein: CASRFSERTNTEAFF; CDR3 DNA: TGTGCCAGCAGGTTCTCAGAAAGAACGAACACTGAAGCTTTCTTT
V gene: TRBV27; D gene: TRBD1; J gene: TRBJ1-5; clone size: .; CDR3 protein: CASSSGQGDQPQHF; CDR3 DNA: TGTGCCAGCAGTTCTGGACAGGGGGATCAGCCCCAGCATTTT
V gene: TRBV5-1; D gene: TRBD2; J gene: TRBJ2-1; clone size: .; CDR3 protein: CASRTAGGSYNEQFF; CDR3 DNA: TGCGCCAGCAGAACCGCGGGGGGTTCTTACAATGAGCAGTTCTTC
V gene: TRBV5-1; D gene: .; J gene: TRBJ2-7; clone size: few; CDR3 protein: CASSLDRTSYEQYF; CDR3 DNA: TGCGCCAGCAGCTTAGACAGGACTTCCTACGAGCAGTACTTC
V gene: TRBV12-3/TRBV12-4; D gene: .; J gene: TRBJ2-3; clone size: few; CDR3 protein: CASSFRDTQYF; CDR3 DNA: TGTGCCAGCAGTTTCCGGGATACGCAGTATTTT
V gene: TRBV5-1; D gene: TRBD1; J gene: TRBJ2-7; clone size: few; CDR3 protein: CASSLSSRQGTYEQYF; CDR3 DNA: TGCGCCAGCAGCTTGTCCAGTCGACAGGGAACCTACGAGCAGTACTTC
V gene: TRBV19; D gene: .; J gene: TRBJ2-1; clone size: .; CDR3 protein: CASSISGSYNEQFF; CDR3 DNA: TGTGCCAGTAGTATCTCGGGCTCCTACAATGAGCAGTTCTTC
V gene: TRBV7-9; D gene: .; J gene: TRBJ2-6; clone size: few; CDR3 protein: CASSLQVAGANVLTF; CDR3 DNA: TGTGCCAGCAGCCTACAGGTTGCTGGGGCCAACGTCCTGACTTTC
V gene: TRBV4-1; D gene: TRBD1; J gene: TRBJ1-1; clone size: .; CDR3 protein: CASSQGKNRGGTEAFF; CDR3 DNA: TGCGCCAGCAGCCAAGGGAAAAACAGGGGGGGGACTGAAGCTTTCTTT
V gene: TRBV9; D gene: .; J gene: TRBJ2-1; clone size: .; CDR3 protein: CASSVQSETSFSYNEQFF; CDR3 DNA: TGTGCCAGCAGCGTACAATCAGAAACGTCCTTCTCCTACAATGAGCAGTTCTTC
V gene: TRBV30; D gene: TRBD1; J gene: TRBJ2-7; clone size: .; CDR3 protein: CAWSAPGGSYEQYF; CDR3 DNA: TGTGCCTGGAGTGCACCAGGGGGATCCTACGAGCAGTACTTC
V gene: TRBV9; D gene: .; J gene: TRBJ2-2; clone size: .; CDR3 protein: CASSALDTGELFF; CDR3 DNA: TGTGCCAGCAGCGCACTAGACACCGGGGAGCTGTTTTTT
V gene: TRBV5-1; D gene: .; J gene: TRBJ2-1; clone size: .; CDR3 protein: CASSPGGFTYNEQFF; CDR3 DNA: TGCGCCAGCAGCCCCGGCGGTTTCACCTACAATGAGCAGTTCTTC
V gene: TRBV5-1; D gene: .; J gene: TRBJ2-5; clone size: .; CDR3 protein: CASSLGGQGTQYF; CDR3 DNA: TGCGCCAGCAGCTTGGGGGGGCAGGGGACCCAGTACTTC
V gene: TRBV30; D gene: TRBD2; J gene: TRBJ2-3; clone size: .; CDR3 protein: CAWSGLGLFTDTQYF; CDR3 DNA: TGTGCCTGGAGTGGCCTGGGACTATTCACAGATACGCAGTATTTT
V gene: TRBV18; D gene: .; J gene: TRBJ1-1; clone size: .; CDR3 protein: CASSPHRDTEAFF; CDR3 DNA: TGTGCCAGCTCACCACACAGGGACACTGAAGCTTTCTTT
V gene: TRBV9; D gene: TRBD1; J gene: TRBJ2-5; clone size: .; CDR3 protein: CASSPAGQDQETQYF; CDR3 DNA: TGTGCCAGCAGCCCCGCCGGACAGGACCAAGAGACCCAGTACTTC
V gene: TRBV10-3; D gene: TRBD1; J gene: TRBJ1-3; clone size: .; CDR3 protein: CAISAGQGLSGNTIYF; CDR3 DNA: TGTGCCATCAGTGCCGGACAGGGTCTCTCTGGAAACACCATATATTTT
V gene: TRBV5-8; D gene: TRBD1; J gene: TRBJ2-6; clone size: .; CDR3 protein: CASSLVGQFSGANVLTF; CDR3 DNA: TGTGCCAGCAGCTTGGTGGGACAGTTCTCTGGGGCCAACGTCCTGACTTTC
V gene: TRBV6-5; D gene: .; J gene: TRBJ1-2; clone size: .; CDR3 protein: CASRLDSLYGYTF; CDR3 DNA: TGTGCCAGCAGGCTAGACAGCCTCTATGGCTACACCTTC
V gene: TRBV4-1; D gene: .; J gene: TRBJ2-7; clone size: once; CDR3 protein: CASSVGGGYEQYF; CDR3 DNA: TGCGCCAGCAGCGTTGGTGGGGGGTACGAGCAGTACTTC
V gene: TRBV6-5; D gene: .; J gene: TRBJ1-1; clone size: .; CDR3 protein: CASSFGTGNTEAFF; CDR3 DNA: TGTGCCAGCAGTTTCGGTACAGGGAACACTGAAGCTTTCTTT
V gene: TRBV2; D gene: .; J gene: TRBJ2-1; clone size: once; CDR3 protein: CASSGQGGPYNEQFF; CDR3 DNA: TGTGCCAGCAGTGGCCAGGGTGGACCCTACAATGAGCAGTTCTTC
V gene: TRBV9; D gene: .; J gene: TRBJ2-7; clone size: once; CDR3 protein: CASSVDGQTYEQYF; CDR3 DNA: TGTGCCAGCAGCGTAGATGGGCAGACCTACGAGCAGTACTTC
V gene: TRBV10-3; D gene: TRBD2; J gene: TRBJ2-1; clone size: .; CDR3 protein: CAISGTSYEQFF; CDR3 DNA: TGTGCCATCAGTGGGACTAGCTATGAGCAGTTCTTC
V gene: TRBV5-4; D gene: TRBD1; J gene: TRBJ1-2; clone size: once; CDR3 protein: CASTPMTGYGYTF; CDR3 DNA: TGTGCCAGTACCCCTATGACAGGGTATGGCTACACCTTC
V gene: TRBV19; D gene: .; J gene: TRBJ2-2; clone size: once; CDR3 protein: CASSITGATGELFF; CDR3 DNA: TGTGCCAGTAGTATCACAGGCGCCACCGGGGAGCTGTTTTTT
V gene: TRBV6-5; D gene: TRBD1; J gene: TRBJ1-1; clone size: .; CDR3 protein: CASSYSRGGGTEAFF; CDR3 DNA: TGTGCCAGCAGTTACTCGAGAGGGGGCGGGACTGAAGCTTTCTTT
V gene: TRBV14; D gene: .; J gene: TRBJ1-6; clone size: .; CDR3 protein: CASSWGPNSPLHF; CDR3 DNA: TGTGCCAGCAGCTGGGGCCCGAATTCACCCCTCCACTTT
V gene: TRBV5-1; D gene: TRBD1; J gene: TRBJ1-1; clone size: .; CDR3 protein: CASSTGEVNTEAFF; CDR3 DNA: TGCGCCAGCAGTACAGGGGAGGTGAACACTGAAGCTTTCTTT
V gene: TRBV3-1/TRBV3-2; D gene: TRBD1; J gene: TRBJ1-5; clone size: .; CDR3 protein: CASSPGTGGGNQPQHF; CDR3 DNA: TGTGCCAGCAGCCCCGGGACAGGGGGCGGCAATCAGCCCCAGCATTTT
V gene: TRBV5-1; D gene: TRBD1; J gene: TRBJ2-4; clone size: .; CDR3 protein: CASRPDQGAQNIQYF; CDR3 DNA: TGCGCCAGCAGGCCCGACCAGGGGGCCCAAAACATTCAGTACTTC
V gene: TRBV6-2/TRBV6-3; D gene: .; J gene: TRBJ1-2; clone size: .; CDR3 protein: CASSWRGEDYGYTF; CDR3 DNA: TGTGCCAGCAGTTGGCGGGGGGAGGACTATGGCTACACCTTC
V gene: TRBV10-3; D gene: TRBD1; J gene: TRBJ1-1; clone size: .; CDR3 protein: CAISEGKQGMGTEAFF; CDR3 DNA: TGTGCCATCAGTGAGGGGAAACAGGGGATGGGCACTGAAGCTTTCTTT
V gene: TRBV18; D gene: TRBD1; J gene: TRBJ1-2; clone size: once; CDR3 protein: CASSPPRTGGNGYTF; CDR3 DNA: TGTGCCAGCTCACCCCCGCGGACAGGGGGCAATGGCTACACCTTC
V gene: TRBV4-1; D gene: .; J gene: TRBJ1-2; clone size: .; CDR3 protein: CASSQETTGGYTF; CDR3 DNA: TGCGCCAGCAGCCAAGAGACAACGGGGGGCTACACCTTC
V gene: TRBV5-1; D gene: TRBD1; J gene: TRBJ2-3; clone size: .; CDR3 protein: CASRIGTGADTQYF; CDR3 DNA: TGCGCCAGCAGAATTGGGACAGGGGCAGATACGCAGTATTTT
V gene: TRBV7-3; D gene: .; J gene: TRBJ1-2; clone size: few; CDR3 protein: CASSRNPEAGYTF; CDR3 DNA: TGTGCCAGCAGCCGGAACCCAGAGGCGGGCTACACCTTC
V gene: TRBV3-1/TRBV3-2; D gene: TRBD2; J gene: TRBJ2-5; clone size: .; CDR3 protein: CASSQATGGLETQYF; CDR3 DNA: TGTGCCAGCAGCCAAGCTACGGGGGGGCTGGAGACCCAGTACTTC
V gene: TRBV10-3; D gene: TRBD2; J gene: TRBJ2-1; clone size: many; CDR3 protein: CAISLTSGGSHNEQFF; CDR3 DNA: TGTGCCATCAGTCTCACTAGCGGGGGGTCACACAATGAGCAGTTCTTC
V gene: TRBV18; D gene: TRBD2; J gene: TRBJ2-1; clone size: .; CDR3 protein: CASSSTSGGANEQFF; CDR3 DNA: TGTGCCAGCTCATCGACTAGCGGGGGGGCGAATGAGCAGTTCTTC